This T cell receptor (beta chain) was sequenced for a study of blood T cell repertoires in COVID-19. Across the study: Acute and convalescent COVID-19 samples came from the United States, Italy and Spain. From T cells, B-cell-depleted T cells, or PBMCs came the material, which was cDNA or gDNA.

Patients of the Seattle cohort, enrolled during active infection, were followed longitudinally. Per the original methods: Estimation of nucleated cell counts relied on the amplification of reference gene primers. Method: immunoSEQ multiplex PCR; TCRdb's copy keeps in-frame clones and lacks some. D and trimming come from the DNA, and the V and J calls and clone size come from that table. The sample carries 100,000 to 150,000 clones, roughly nine tenths recorded once. CDR3 length: 16 residues. Germline values: CDR1 KGHSH, CDR2 LQKENI. The junction had 9 bases not matched to a gene; V was cut back by 3 bases and J by 2 bases.

The rearrangement joins TRBV18 to TRBJ2-7; TRBD1 aligns across 8 bases. This TCR was recovered from a man over 45 with COVID-19, enrolled during active disease. The sequenced sample consisted of peripheral blood. For the CDR3, the DNA is TGTGCCAGCTCACCCCGTCGACAGGGGACAGCCTACGAGCAGTACTTC. As protein: CASSPRRQGTAYEQYF.